This T cell receptor beta chain stems from a study of CD8+ T cells in alopecia areata. Sample treatment: oral pan-JAK inhibitor, 5-10 mg twice daily. Lesional scalp tissue (obtained by punch biopsy) and peripheral blood were collected from alopecia areata patients. This CDR3 is built from 15 residues. Germline V lookup: CDR1 SGHNT, CDR2 YYREEE (reference sequence). Following RNA extraction, reverse transcription yielded cDNA that acted as the sequencing template. Clones were sequenced by immunoSEQ multiplex PCR, and TCRdb holds only the in-frame ones, with some missing. There are about 90,000 clones in the sample; roughly 47% occur only once, and roughly 18% lies in the top ten. General study points: Within the top 100, expanded CD8+ clones significantly decreased with tofacitinib, as did scalp clonality.

With regard to this clone: Its specificity is unknown.

The TCR sequence derives from a human donor with alopecia areata. The chain employs TRBV5-4 and TRBJ2-5, with D possibly TRBD1 on 6 matching bases. The last part of the DNA fits TRBJ2-7 better; the J call may be wrong. This specimen was CD8+ T cells sorted from blood, taken at week 24, from a patient treated with tofacitinib. The CDR3 spells CASSQPKQGSYEQYF. As DNA, the CDR3 is TGTGCCAGCAGCCAACCTAAACAGGGATCCTACGAGCAGTACTTC.